This T cell receptor beta chain is drawn from a study of shared clonotypes between healthy human individuals (dated by TCRdb to 2019 to 2021). For the wider study: A couple of women and three men aged 18 to 49 years were included in the cohort. Per donor, three plates each were used for CD4 naive and CD4 memory, two for CD8 naive, and one for CD8 memory. The study deeply sequenced blood TCR repertoires of 5 or 6 healthy adults to estimate repertoire size and the extent of clonotype sharing between individuals. Libraries were prepared and TCR repertoires were sequenced by different laboratories using diverse techniques, in order to increase sequencing depth and limit assay-specific biases. Each donor's leukapheresis produced roughly between roughly 0.94 and 9.5 billion PBMCs. General conclusions and limits of the study: Sampling was restricted to blood, and TCR repertoires in tissues likely differ from the TCR repertoires found in blood. Based on pairwise subsampling, the degree of clonotype sharing among donors was expected to be affected by sequencing depth. Estimated clonotype richness was generally larger for naive than for memory subsets. Sharing across a few donors was observed for about 4.8% of naive CD4, over 3% of naive CD8, 2.3% of memory CD4, and about 0.4% of memory CD8 clonotypes. Because the study included a small number of donors, the genetic and exposure-history diversity represented was limited. Clonotypes shared by all four sorted-subset donors showed higher generation probabilities than non-shared clonotypes. Incomplete sequencing was indicated by rarefaction of sorted-subset datasets, despite the large sequencing depth.

Concerning this clone itself: Its antigen is unknown. The junction does not match germline at one end; this may be a read error.

Healthy HIV-negative adults with no recently reported acute infections or vaccinations were included as donors. All donors were Caucasian adults living in Nashville, Tennessee, USA. CD4+ T cells were enriched by magnetic negative selection, after which naive cells were positively selected on CD45RA and the negative fraction was taken as the memory subset. Blood was obtained by leukapheresis, after which PBMCs were separated by Ficoll-Histopaque density gradient centrifugation and cryopreserved in liquid nitrogen vapor phase. Analytical flow cytometry was used to check the purity and quantity of every magnetically sorted T cell population. Genomic DNA was isolated from every sorted fraction and measured by UV absorbance on a Nanodrop 2000c. From the cysteine up to the phenylalanine, the CDR3 has a length of 14 residues. Solely the CDR3 DNA is kept, with 42 bases framed from the first base. From a lookup of the germline V gene, CDR1 and CDR2 are SGDLS and YYNGEE.

Using the deep immunoSEQ assay, TCR CDR3 regions were amplified from genomic DNA by multiplex PCR. For each cell subset, the extracted genomic DNA was distributed evenly across all wells of several immunoSEQ 96-well plates, and each plate served as one replicate. For sorted subsets, around 200 ng genomic DNA, equal to tens of thousands of T cell genomes, was loaded into each replicate PCR. The purified libraries were quantified using a Qubit 3.0 fluorometer, sized with a Bioanalyzer 2100, and then quantified again using the KAPA Library Quantification kit. A separate single-read 150-cycle Illumina NextSeq 550 flow cell was used to sequence each immunoSEQ 96-well plate. As for the authors' bioinformatics: Because the immunoSEQ output included only junctional sequences and no quality scores, the filtering could not be the same as the filtering used for full-length reads. To assign V/J genes and CDR3, sequences were annotated using PyIR, a Python wrapper for IgBLAST v1.9, with IMGT germline references. Any read was removed if the V/J assignment was weak (E-value above 1e-6), the CDR3 was missing, or the read contained stop codons, out-of-frame junctions, or ambiguous translated residues. V3J clonotypes were defined by identical inferred V gene, J gene, and CDR3 amino acid sequence. Percentage overlap between repertoires was calculated by dividing the number of shared unique clonotypes by the size of the smaller repertoire. Richness of each repertoire was evaluated using RTK rarefaction, the Chao1 estimator, and Recon v2.1 estimates of unobserved clonotypes. Generation probabilities for all TCRbeta clonotypes obtained by the gDNA method from several donors were computed using OLGA. The clones in this table, taken by TCRdb from immuneACCESS, are in-frame only. Not every clone is retained; where verified, under half of the shortfall comes from an unresolved V gene, and the cause of the rest is unknown. V and J calls and clone size come straight from that table; D and trimming were deduced from the DNA. The sample table lists approximately 2.4 million clones, roughly 95% of them with a count of one. Approximately 0.13% of the sample belongs to the ten largest clones.

The TCR was taken from a man between 18 and 29 years old in good health. The chain couples TRBV9 to TRBJ1-1; TRBD1 aligns with 7 central bases. Sequencing was carried out using naive CD4+ T cells sorted from blood. In light of the paper, this sample's cell subset or site label describes: CD45RA+ positively selected. Here the CDR3 is given as CASSLQGDSADSSF. Here is the DNA: TGTGCCAGCAGCCTCCAGGGGGACAGTGCCGATTCTAGCTTT. The full variable domain, with segments outside the CDR3 supplied by the reference TRBV9 and TRBJ1-1 proteins, appears as DSGVTQTPKHLITATGQRVTLRCSPRSGDLSVYWYQQSLDQGLQFLIQYYNGEERAKGNILERFSAQQFPDLHSELNLSSLELGDSALYFCASSLQGDSADSSFGQGTRLTVV.